This paragraph covers one TCR beta chain sequence. The method was immunoSEQ multiplex PCR; TCRdb's version includes in-frame clones alone and lacks a portion of them. This table holds approximately 2.1 million clones, approximately 93% found once. Germline values: CDR1 SGHVS, CDR2 FNYEAQ. This CDR3 spans 15 amino acids. The ends were cut back, 3 bases at V and 0 bases at J, with 11 bases in the middle. The data originate from a study of shared clonotypes between healthy human individuals. This TCR came from a man younger than 30 in good health. Some clones in this sample may be carry-over from other donors' samples. The genes are TRBV7-6 and TRBJ1-1; D not resolved. The source material was naive CD4+ T cells from PBMCs. Described subset: CD45RA+ positively selected. The CDR3, as DNA: TGTGCCAGCAGCTTTGGCAGGTCCTTGAACACTGAAGCTTTCTTT. Its translation: CASSFGRSLNTEAFF. The full variable domain, in which reference TRBV7-6 and TRBJ1-1 provide the parts outside the CDR3, is GAGVSQSPRYKVTKRGQDVALRCDPISGHVSLYWYRQALGQGPEFLTYFNYEAQQDKSGLPNDRFSAERPEGSISTLTIQRTEQRDSAMYRCASSFGRSLNTEAFFGQGTRLTVV.